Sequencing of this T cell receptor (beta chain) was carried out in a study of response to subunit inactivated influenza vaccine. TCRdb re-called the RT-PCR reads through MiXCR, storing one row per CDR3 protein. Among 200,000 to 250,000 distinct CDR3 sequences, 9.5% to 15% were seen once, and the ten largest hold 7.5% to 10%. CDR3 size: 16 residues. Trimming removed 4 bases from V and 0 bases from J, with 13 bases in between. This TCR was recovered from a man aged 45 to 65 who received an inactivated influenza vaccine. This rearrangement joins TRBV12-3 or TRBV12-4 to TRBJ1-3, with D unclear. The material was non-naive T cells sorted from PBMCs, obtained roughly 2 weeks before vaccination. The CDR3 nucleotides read TGTGCCAGCAGTTCCCCATCGTTCCGCTCTGGAAACACCATATATTTT. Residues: CASSSPSFRSGNTIYF.